This T cell receptor (beta chain) was sequenced in a study of human T cells and chemical hapten exposure. Study details: Sensitization employed 2% DPC on about 2 cm by about 2 cm of upper inner arm skin. Whole-study results and caveats: No alteration of TCRs above 1 in 1000 frequency was seen with DPC sensitization.

Concerning this clonotype itself: Its specificity is not known.

Trimming removed 5 bases at V and 1 base at J, with 12 bases between. In germline, CDR1 is SEHNR, CDR2 FQNEAQ (reference sequence). The CDR3 loop spans 15 amino acids. Described time point: pre-sensitization, week 0. Treatment specified: therapeutic diphenylcyclopropenone sensitization with weekly scalp DPC. In TCRdb, the RACE reads were re-called with MiXCR into one record per CDR3 protein. This sample has some 330,000 distinct CDR3 sequences; about 5% occur once, and the top ten carry about 8.2%. Here the sequenced sample was whole blood, taken in connection with sensitization to the hapten diphenylcyclopropenone (DPC). The receptor was isolated from a young woman with alopecia areata. Some clones in this sample may be carry-over from other donors' samples. The chain combines TRBV7-9 with TRBJ2-1; D might be TRBD2 (6 bases). CDR3 amino acids: CASSPNRGSYNEQFF. CDR3 nucleotides: TGTGCCAGCAGCCCGAATCGGGGGTCCTACAATGAGCAGTTCTTC.